Listed below are T cell receptor beta chains from one sample, sequenced in a study of graft-versus-host responses after intestinal transplantation. Antigens of these TCRs are unknown. The protocol was immunoSEQ multiplex PCR, while the TCRdb copy is restricted to in-frame clones and leaves out a portion. The sample yields over 45,000 clones, almost 95% seen once. This specimen consisted of unstimulated CD4+ T cells sorted from spleen or lymph node cells, obtained before transplant. These receptors were collected from a human donor who was the organ donor for an intestinal transplant. Both conserved end residues are part of each CDR3. D genes are given only for firm matches. The listing skips clone size in some rows; elsewhere it reads once, few, many or a size class.

J	size	D	V	CDR3	DNA
TRBJ1-5	NA	NA	TRBV6-6	CASSYSRGRGNQPQHF	TGTGCCAGCAGTTACTCGAGAGGCAGGGGCAATCAGCCCCAGCATTTT
TRBJ2-7	NA	NA	TRBV5-1	CASSLAWEPYEQYF	TGCGCCAGCAGCTTGGCTTGGGAACCCTACGAGCAGTACTTC
TRBJ2-7	once	TRBD2	TRBV6-6	CASSYPAGIYEQYF	TGTGCCAGCAGTTACCCAGCGGGGATCTACGAGCAGTACTTC
TRBJ2-7	NA	TRBD2	TRBV15	CATSRDPAGVTSGGYEQYF	TGTGCCACCAGCAGAGATCCAGCGGGTGTGACTAGCGGGGGCTACGAGCAGTACTTC
TRBJ2-7	NA	NA	TRBV7-9	CASSPQVSYEQYF	TGTGCCAGCAGCCCACAGGTCTCCTACGAGCAGTACTTC
TRBJ2-2	NA	NA	TRBV5-1	CASSLSRASTGELFF	TGCGCCAGCAGCTTGAGTAGGGCGTCCACCGGGGAGCTGTTTTTT
TRBJ1-5	NA	TRBD1	TRBV30	CAWSHRTGKVQPQHF	TGTGCCTGGTCCCATAGGACAGGGAAGGTACAGCCCCAGCATTTT
TRBJ2-5	NA	TRBD1	TRBV14	CASSLTGAETQYF	TGTGCCAGCAGCCTCACAGGGGCAGAGACCCAGTACTTC
TRBJ1-1	NA	TRBD1	TRBV18	CASSARQGLPGAEAFF	TGTGCCAGCTCAGCGAGACAGGGACTACCTGGGGCTGAAGCTTTCTTT
TRBJ1-3	NA	NA	TRBV5-1	CASSLLPGTSGNTIYF	TGCGCCAGCAGCCTACTACCAGGGACCTCTGGAAACACCATATATTTT
TRBJ1-1	NA	NA	TRBV6-5	CASSYGREAWRVAFF	TGTGCCAGCAGTTATGGCCGGGAGGCGTGGAGGGTAGCTTTCTTT
TRBJ1-5	NA	TRBD1	TRBV7-9	CASSRTGDNQPQHF	TGTGCCAGCAGCAGGACAGGGGACAATCAGCCCCAGCATTTT
TRBJ1-6	NA	NA	TRBV19	CASSLAGDSPLHF	TGTGCCAGTAGTCTCGCAGGGGATTCACCCCTCCACTTT
TRBJ2-7	NA	NA	TRBV4-2	CASSQDLTGPTRYYYEQYF	TGTGCCAGCAGCCAAGATCTCACGGGACCCACCCGTTATTACTACGAGCAGTACTTC
TRBJ1-1	NA	NA	TRBV7-2	CASSLPPQGLAFF	TGTGCCAGCAGCCTCCCTCCGCAGGGCCTAGCTTTCTTT
TRBJ2-3	NA	TRBD2	TRBV5-1	CASSWTSGAGAGDTQYF	TGCGCCAGCAGCTGGACTAGCGGGGCCGGTGCGGGAGATACGCAGTATTTT
TRBJ2-2	NA	NA	TRBV12-5	CASGLSGGTGELFF	TGTGCTAGTGGTTTGTCCGGGGGCACCGGGGAGCTGTTTTTT
TRBJ2-7	once	TRBD1	TRBV10-3	CAISDRVDAYEQYF	TGTGCCATCAGCGACAGGGTTGACGCCTACGAGCAGTACTTC
TRBJ1-4	NA	NA	TRBV29-1	CSVDQGNEKLFF	TGCAGCGTTGACCAGGGGAATGAAAAACTGTTTTTT
TRBJ2-2	NA	NA	TRBV28	CASSLGTGELFF	TGTGCCAGCAGTTTAGGGACCGGGGAGCTGTTTTTT
TRBJ2-3	NA	TRBD2	TRBV5-4	CASNDRTSGADTQYF	TGTGCCAGCAACGACCGGACTAGCGGGGCAGATACGCAGTATTTT
TRBJ2-3	NA	NA	TRBV29-1	CSVGSGGRATDTQYF	TGCAGCGTTGGGAGTGGGGGGCGGGCCACAGATACGCAGTATTTT
TRBJ2-1	NA	TRBD1	TRBV15	CATSSGTGRGNEQFF	TGTGCCACCAGTTCCGGGACAGGGCGGGGCAATGAGCAGTTCTTC
TRBJ2-1	NA	TRBD1	TRBV5-1	CASSLADREWGKSYNEQFF	TGCGCCAGCAGCTTGGCTGACAGGGAATGGGGTAAATCCTACAATGAGCAGTTCTTC
TRBJ1-1	NA	NA	TRBV21-1	CASSKAGHGAFF	TGTGCCAGCAGCAAAGCGGGCCACGGGGCTTTCTTT
TRBJ2-1	NA	NA	TRBV7-2	CASSLWLATNEQFF	TGTGCCAGCAGCTTATGGCTAGCGACAAATGAGCAGTTCTTC
TRBJ2-1	NA	TRBD2	TRBV29-1	CSVAGAQNEQFF	TGCAGCGTAGCGGGGGCCCAAAATGAGCAGTTCTTC
TRBJ1-1	NA	TRBD1	TRBV6-1	CASKQKGQGDTEAFF	TGTGCCAGCAAACAAAAGGGACAGGGGGACACTGAAGCTTTCTTT
TRBJ1-2	NA	NA	TRBV30	CAWRGGRKDRPNYGYTF	TGTGCCTGGAGGGGCGGCCGCAAGGACAGACCTAACTATGGCTACACCTTC
TRBJ2-2	NA	TRBD1	TRBV19	CASSTPGQAGELFF	TGTGCCAGTAGTACTCCCGGACAGGCCGGGGAGCTGTTTTTT
TRBJ1-5	NA	NA	TRBV4-3	CASSQRTDNQPQHF	TGCGCCAGCAGCCAAAGGACAGACAATCAGCCCCAGCATTTT
TRBJ2-5	NA	NA	TRBV6-1	CASSDRGALTGETQYF	TGTGCCAGCAGTGACAGGGGGGCGCTAACGGGGGAGACCCAGTACTTC
TRBJ2-7	NA	TRBD1	TRBV5-6	CASSFLIRTGDHYEQYF	TGTGCCAGCAGCTTTCTCATTCGGACAGGGGACCACTACGAGCAGTACTTC
TRBJ2-5	NA	NA	TRBV19	CASSIPGGTQYF	TGTGCCAGTAGTATCCCCGGGGGGACCCAGTACTTC
TRBJ2-5	once	NA	TRBV25-1	CASSDRTAQETQYF	TGTGCCAGCAGTGATCGGACAGCTCAAGAGACCCAGTACTTC
TRBJ2-7	NA	NA	TRBV6-6	CASSPGDGSPGEQYF	TGTGCCAGCAGTCCGGGGGACGGGAGTCCTGGGGAGCAGTACTTC
TRBJ2-7	NA	TRBD2	TRBV27	CASSFSWRGDLRGYEQYF	TGTGCCAGCAGTTTTAGTTGGCGGGGGGACCTTCGGGGCTACGAGCAGTACTTC
TRBJ2-5	NA	TRBD1	TRBV5-4	CASSMDRVQETQYF	TGTGCCAGCAGCATGGACAGGGTCCAAGAGACCCAGTACTTC
TRBJ2-1	NA	NA	TRBV7-9	CASSSDNEQFF	TGTGCCAGCAGCTCGGACAATGAGCAGTTCTTC
TRBJ2-7	NA	TRBD1	TRBV5-1	CASKQTSGTGTSEQYF	TGCGCCAGTAAACAAACCTCCGGGACAGGGACGAGCGAGCAGTACTTC
TRBJ2-5	NA	TRBD2	TRBV4-2	CASSQGASGGALQETQYF	TGTGCCAGCAGCCAAGGGGCTAGCGGGGGGGCCCTCCAAGAGACCCAGTACTTC
TRBJ2-5	NA	TRBD1	TRBV11-2	CASRRTGETQYF	TGTGCCAGCAGAAGGACAGGGGAGACCCAGTACTTC
TRBJ1-2	NA	TRBD1	TRBV6-6	CASSPGTGPIYGYTF	TGTGCCAGCAGTCCAGGGACAGGGCCCATCTATGGCTACACCTTC
TRBJ2-7	NA	TRBD1	TRBV4-2	CASSPLGTVSYEQYF	TGTGCCAGCAGCCCGCTAGGGACAGTCTCCTACGAGCAGTACTTC
TRBJ2-7	once	TRBD2	TRBV6-1	CASSVLAGASYEQYF	TGTGCCAGCAGTGTATTAGCGGGGGCCTCCTACGAGCAGTACTTC
TRBJ2-1	NA	TRBD2	TRBV19	CASSPMGTSGGLLYNEQFF	TGTGCCAGTAGCCCCATGGGGACTAGCGGGGGGCTCCTCTACAATGAGCAGTTCTTC
TRBJ2-3	NA	TRBD2	TRBV7-2	CASSSVLAGGTDTQYF	TGTGCCAGCAGCTCCGTACTAGCGGGGGGCACAGATACGCAGTATTTT
TRBJ2-5	NA	NA	TRBV4-2	CASSPTIQETQYF	TGTGCCAGCAGCCCAACTATACAAGAGACCCAGTACTTC
TRBJ2-2	NA	TRBD2	TRBV5-1	CASRKTTSGNTGELFF	TGCGCCAGCCGGAAAACCACTAGCGGGAACACCGGGGAGCTGTTTTTT
TRBJ1-4	NA	NA	TRBV2	CASSSRRQTTNEKLFF	TGTGCCAGCAGTTCGCGTAGACAAACAACTAATGAAAAACTGTTTTTT
TRBJ2-1	NA	NA	TRBV6-6	CASSYSNEQFF	TGTGCCAGCAGTTACTCCAATGAGCAGTTCTTC
TRBJ2-5	NA	TRBD2	TRBV5-1	CASSLGLAGGFQETQYF	TGCGCCAGCAGCTTGGGACTAGCGGGGGGATTTCAAGAGACCCAGTACTTC